These 27 T cell receptor beta chains were all obtained from the same sample, sequenced in a study of blood T cells in healthy people across ages (dated by TCRdb to between 2014 and 2016). Receptor amplification or capture employed 5' RACE. Sequencer: Illumina HiSeq 2500. A second PCR of roughly 6 to 12 cycles was performed with a sample-barcoded 5' primer and a J-beta primer mix. In-frame beta chains were kept once TCRdb had trimmed the public reads at Q25 with fastp and called clones with MiXCR. Each CDR3 protein gets just one entry, which takes the most common genes and DNA from the rows behind it. The sample table shows about 1.5 million distinct CDR3 sequences, and approximately 43% are seen once. Of the sample, around 4% is held by the ten largest clones. Material for sequencing was blood. Receptor source: a woman between 18 and 30 years old in good health.

The J gene is TRBJ1-2, the V gene TRBV11-2; D gene ambiguous. V dropped 0 bases and J dropped 6 bases, with 14 bases sitting between them. The CDR3 covers 15 residues. Germline values: CDR1 SGHAT, CDR2 FQNNGV. The CDR3 loop is CASSLDQLVEHGYTF. The CDR3 region has the DNA TGTGCCAGCAGCTTAGATCAGTTGGTCGAGCATGGCTACACCTTC.

This clonotype appeared a few times. The chain employs TRBV29-1 and TRBJ2-2; TRBD1 aligns across 10 bases. The trim removed 3 bases at V and 3 bases at J, leaving 4 bases unmatched. Germline V CDR1 and CDR2: SQVTM, ANQGSEA. The length of the CDR3 is 15 residues. CDR3 bases: TGCAGCGTTGAGACAGGGGGCAGGTACACCGGGGAGCTGTTTTTT. As protein: CSVETGGRYTGELFF.

This clonotype showed up many times. The rearrangement joins TRBV7-2 to TRBJ2-7, with a possible D match to TRBD2 (5 bases). There are 14 residues in the CDR3. V shed 5 bases and J shed 5 bases, with 16 bases lying between them. The V gene's germline CDR1 is SGHTA and CDR2 FQGNSA. Here the CDR3 reads CASSTSRGLNEQYF. The DNA for the CDR3 is TGTGCCAGCAGCACCTCCCGAGGACTCAACGAGCAGTACTTC.

This clonotype was recorded many times. For the CDR3, the DNA is TGTGCCAGCAATCCGGGACTAGTGTATGAGCAGTTCTTC. Translating it yields CASNPGLVYEQFF. V and J are TRBV12-3 or TRBV12-4 and TRBJ2-1, with TRBD2 identical over 8 bases. The J segment lost 8 bases and the V segment lost 7 bases, leaving 7 bases of the junction unmatched. The CDR3 runs 13 residues.

For this clonotype: This may be a read error, as it is one base from a much larger clone. The CDR3 sequence: CASSWAGQGNQPQHF. The CDR3 nucleotides read TGCGCCAGCAGCTGGGCGGGGCAGGGCAATCAGCCCCAGCATTTT. The chain combines TRBV5-1 with TRBJ1-5, with D maybe TRBD1 (5 bases). The germline V gene has CDR1 SGHRS and CDR2 YFSETQ. Trimming shortened V by 3 bases and J by 2 bases, and 12 bases separated the two germline ends. CDR3 size: 15 residues. Filled out from reference TRBV5-1 and TRBJ1-5, the complete variable domain reads KAGVTQTPRYLIKTRGQQVTLSCSPISGHRSVSWYQQTPGQGLQFLFEYFSETQRNKGNFPGRFSGRQFSNSRSEMNVSTLELGDSALYLCASSWAGQGNQPQHFGDGTRLSIL.

Of note for this clonotype: A junction boundary mismatches the germline segment, possibly from a read error. The chain employs TRBV10-3 and TRBJ1-2; 7 bases are a match to TRBD1. The germline CDR1 and CDR2 sequences are ENHRY and SYGVKD. The CDR3 loop spans 13 amino acids. DNA of the CDR3: TGTGCCTTCAGCCCCGGGACAGTGGATGGCTACACCTTC. Its protein product is CAFSPGTVDGYTF.

This clonotype was picked up a small number of times. This sequence joins TRBV5-1 and TRBJ2-7; 8 bases fit TRBD1. V lost 4 bases and J lost 5; bases outside the gene matches: 8. Germline values: CDR1 SGHRS, CDR2 YFSETQ. The CDR3 is made up of 14 amino acids. CDR3 in DNA: TGCGCCAGCAGCGGAGGACAGGGAATGAACGAGCAGTACTTC. Protein: CASSGGQGMNEQYF. The full variable domain, in which reference TRBV5-1 and TRBJ2-7 provide the parts outside the CDR3, is KAGVTQTPRYLIKTRGQQVTLSCSPISGHRSVSWYQQTPGQGLQFLFEYFSETQRNKGNFPGRFSGRQFSNSRSEMNVSTLELGDSALYLCASSGGQGMNEQYFGPGTRLTVT.

This rearrangement joins TRBV20-1 to TRBJ1-5; 7 nucleotides align to TRBD1. Germline-derived CDR1 and CDR2 are DFQATT and SNEGSKA (reference sequence). J gave up 5 bases and V 8 bases, and 12 bases lay outside the gene matches. CDR3 size: 14 residues. CDR3 residues: CSTGRGQRYQPQHF. The CDR3 DNA is TGCAGTACCGGACGGGGACAGCGATATCAGCCCCAGCATTTT.

The chain combines TRBV4-3 with TRBJ1-1; D call uncertain. There are 14 residues in the CDR3. Per the germline V gene, CDR1 is LGHNA and CDR2 is YSLEER. Trimming took off 0 bases at V and 4 bases at J, with 9 bases between the two ends. The CDR3 sequence: CASSQDSQGTEAFF. The CDR3 bases are TGCGCCAGCAGCCAAGATAGTCAAGGCACTGAAGCTTTCTTT.

This clonotype showed up many times. The junction shows a germline mismatch at one end, possibly a read error. The J gene is TRBJ1-4, the V gene TRBV3-1; D is perhaps TRBD1 (6 bases). The CDR3 spans 15 residues. Germline CDR1 and CDR2: LGHDT and YNNKEL (reference sequence). The CDR3 bases are TGTGCCAGCAGCCAACTCAAACAGGGAAATGGAAAACTGTTTTTT. It codes for CASSQLKQGNGKLFF.

In this sample, this clonotype turned up a few times. V is TRBV12-3 or TRBV12-4 and J is TRBJ2-3, with 10 bases identical to TRBD2. The CDR3 covers 16 residues. V trimming: 5 bases; J trimming: 2 bases; junction bases outside the gene matches: 7. The chain's CDR3 is CASSTPSGGYTDTQYF. The CDR3 DNA follows: TGTGCCAGCAGTACCCCTAGCGGGGGCTACACAGATACGCAGTATTTT.

The genes are TRBV7-2 and TRBJ2-7; maybe TRBD2 (6 bases). This CDR3 contains 14 residues. Germline V CDR1 and CDR2: SGHTA, FQGNSA. V shed 3 bases and J shed 5 bases, with 14 bases lying between them. This CDR3 reads CASSFRDSANEQYF. The CDR3 DNA reads TGTGCCAGCAGCTTTCGGGACTCCGCCAACGAGCAGTACTTC.

This clonotype was observed a few times. V and J are TRBV7-2 and TRBJ1-2, with 10 positions matching TRBD1. V trimming: 0 bases; J trimming: 8 bases; junction bases outside the gene matches: 6. The length of the CDR3 is 15 residues. Germline CDR1 SGHTA, CDR2 FQGNSA. This CDR3 is CASSLAGTGVTGYTF. CDR3 nucleotide sequence: TGTGCCAGCAGCTTAGCGGGGACAGGGGTTACAGGCTACACCTTC.

This clonotype has more than one count but fewer than ten. The V and J genes are TRBV5-1 and TRBJ2-1; 9 nucleotides match TRBD1. This CDR3 is built from 14 residues. Trimming removed 1 base from V and 8 bases from J; junction bases left unmatched: 4. CDR1 and CDR2 from the germline V gene are SGHRS and YFSETQ. This chain's CDR3 is CASSLLQGADEQFF. CDR3 DNA sequence: TGCGCCAGCAGCTTGTTACAGGGGGCTGATGAGCAGTTCTTC. Full variable domain (outside the CDR3, taken from reference TRBV5-1 and TRBJ2-1): KAGVTQTPRYLIKTRGQQVTLSCSPISGHRSVSWYQQTPGQGLQFLFEYFSETQRNKGNFPGRFSGRQFSNSRSEMNVSTLELGDSALYLCASSLLQGADEQFFGPGTRLTVL.

This chain uses TRBV20-1 with TRBJ2-1, with 9 bases aligning to TRBD2. Germline CDR1 reads DFQATT; CDR2 reads SNEGSKA (reference sequence). With 0 bases clipped from V and 7 bases from J, the junction kept 7 bases outside the gene matches. This CDR3 is built from 15 residues. CDR3 nucleotide sequence: TGCAGTGCTAGAGACTGGGCGGGAGGGCAGAATGAGCAGTTCTTC. Translating gives CSARDWAGGQNEQFF.

This clonotype occurred many times. The chain's CDR3 is CSVGERETQYF. The CDR3 DNA sequence: TGCAGCGTTGGGGAGCGGGAGACCCAGTACTTC. J is TRBJ2-5 and V is TRBV29-1, with D perhaps matching TRBD2 (5 bases). Trimming removed 4 bases at V and 5 bases at J, with 8 bases between. The CDR3 runs 11 residues. Germline V gene data show CDR1 as SQVTM and CDR2 as ANQGSEA.

The chain uses TRBV27 and TRBJ2-6; TRBD1 aligns across 12 bases. The CDR3 loop spans 17 amino acids. V shed 5 bases and J 5 bases; nucleotides not matched to a gene: 7. In germline, CDR1 is MNHEY, CDR2 SMNVEV (reference sequence). The CDR3 loop reads CASSRYGTGGWANVLTF. CDR3 sequence (DNA): TGTGCCAGCAGTAGGTATGGGACAGGGGGCTGGGCCAACGTCCTGACTTTC.

This clonotype turned up a few times. The chain employs TRBV12-3 or TRBV12-4 and TRBJ1-6; 7 bases are shared with TRBD1. The CDR3 spans 13 residues. With 9 bases clipped from V and 8 bases from J, the junction kept 7 bases outside the gene matches. CDR3 amino acids: CASGQDGDSPLHF. The DNA for the CDR3 is TGTGCCAGTGGACAGGATGGGGATTCACCCCTCCACTTT.

The sample holds a few counts of this clonotype. The J gene is TRBJ2-7, the V gene TRBV6-2 or TRBV6-3; 13 bases agree with TRBD2. Trimming took 7 bases from V and 5 from J; bases not matched to a gene: 5. There are 14 residues in the CDR3. CDR1 and CDR2 from the germline V gene are MNHEY and SVGEGT. Here the CDR3 reads CASTTSGRIDEQYF. DNA for the CDR3: TGTGCCAGCACGACTAGCGGGAGGATCGACGAGCAGTACTTC.

The chain is built from TRBV5-1 and TRBJ2-1; D gene ambiguous. The CDR3 length is 14 residues. From germline, CDR1 is SGHRS and CDR2 YFSETQ. Between the trimmed V and J ends, which lost 1 base and 4 bases, there was a span of 9 bases. Written as DNA, the CDR3 is TGCGCCAGCAGCTTGATGTGGGGTTACAATGAGCAGTTCTTC. It codes for CASSLMWGYNEQFF. Using reference TRBV5-1 and TRBJ2-1 for the parts outside the CDR3, the full variable domain is KAGVTQTPRYLIKTRGQQVTLSCSPISGHRSVSWYQQTPGQGLQFLFEYFSETQRNKGNFPGRFSGRQFSNSRSEMNVSTLELGDSALYLCASSLMWGYNEQFFGPGTRLTVL.

This rearrangement joins TRBV7-8 to TRBJ2-5, with D possibly being TRBD2 (5 bases). Germline V CDR1 and CDR2: SGHVS, FQNEAQ. Trimming cost V 1 base and J 13 bases, with 16 bases left between them. The CDR3 extends over 13 amino acids. The CDR3 bases are TGTGCCAGCAGCTTAGGTAGATGGGGAGCACTGTACTTC. Translated: CASSLGRWGALYF.

This chain uses TRBV2 with TRBJ2-5; D is undetermined. The CDR3 has 15 residues. Deletions cut 2 bases from V and 11 bases from J, with 21 bases between. Germline V CDR1 and CDR2: SNHLY, FYNNEI. The CDR3 spells CASSELGLNDNEQYF. Written as DNA, the CDR3 is TGTGCCAGCAGTGAACTGGGTTTGAACGACAATGAGCAGTACTTC.

This clonotype was counted a few times. The V and J genes are TRBV4-1 and TRBJ2-1, with 9 bases lining up with TRBD1. This CDR3 contains 17 residues. V shed 2 bases, J shed 5 bases, and the junction held 10 bases outside the gene matches. Germline V CDR1 and CDR2: MGHRA, YSYEKL. CDR3: CASSQNPGTGLNNEQFF. CDR3 DNA sequence: TGCGCCAGCAGCCAAAACCCCGGGACAGGGCTTAACAATGAGCAGTTCTTC.

V usage is TRBV30 and J usage is TRBJ1-1; D not certain. This CDR3 spans 13 amino acids. Per germline, CDR1 GTSNPN and CDR2 SVGIG (reference sequence). V lost 3 bases, J lost 0 bases, and 8 bases lay in between. The CDR3 region is CAWRATMNTEAFF. CDR3 DNA: TGTGCCTGGAGGGCTACGATGAACACTGAAGCTTTCTTT. The full variable domain, rest sourced from reference TRBV30 and TRBJ1-1, is SQTIHQWPATLVQPVGSPLSLECTVEGTSNPNLYWYRQAAGRGLQLLFYSVGIGQISSEVPQNLSASRPQDRQFILSSKKLLLSDSGFYLCAWRATMNTEAFFGQGTRLTVV.

This clonotype was picked up a small number of times. V usage is TRBV20-1 and J usage is TRBJ1-5, with TRBD1 as a possible D gene (6 bases). Trimming took 3 bases from V and 6 from J, leaving 12 bases between them. This CDR3 is built from 13 residues. Germline CDR1 DFQATT, CDR2 SNEGSKA (reference sequence). CDR3 sequence reads: CSASRGALQPQHF. The DNA for the CDR3 is TGCAGTGCTAGTCGGGGGGCTCTTCAGCCCCAGCATTTT.

This clonotype was detected only a few times. CDR3 in DNA: TGTGCCAGCAGTTCGGAACTAGCGGGAGGGCCGCGGAATGAGCAGTTCTTC. Protein product: CASSSELAGGPRNEQFF. The chain recombines TRBV6-5 with TRBJ2-1; 13 positions agree with TRBD2. There are 17 residues in the CDR3. The J segment lost 7 bases and the V segment lost 4 bases, leaving 10 bases of the junction unmatched. Per the germline V gene, CDR1 is MNHEY and CDR2 is SVGAGI.

This clonotype was counted a few times. The chain has TRBV28 and TRBJ1-1; D perhaps matches TRBD1 (5 bases). Germline V gene lookup returns CDR1 MDHEN and CDR2 SYDVKM. V was shortened by 5 bases and J by 5 bases, with 18 bases between the two germline ends. CDR3 length: 15 amino acids. As DNA, the CDR3 is TGTGCCAGCAGTGGCTCCGGGACGAAGAGTACTGAAGCTTTCTTT. Translation: CASSGSGTKSTEAFF.